Below, 26 T cell receptor beta chains from the same sample are listed, as sequenced in a study of Graves' ophthalmopathy and Graves' hyperthyroidism. Amplification of TCR beta CDR3 regions used RNA transcripts. The workflow started with a first-round RT-PCR run with HTBI primers and then moved on to a second-round multiplex PCR. In TCRdb, the multiplex PCR reads were re-called with MiXCR into one record per CDR3 protein. The sample contains roughly 160,000 distinct CDR3 sequences, less than 45% of which appear only once. The sequenced material came from peripheral blood. The receptor source for this set is a woman aged 40 to 55 with Graves' ophthalmopathy.

This clonotype has ten or more counts. The genes are TRBV12-3 or TRBV12-4 and TRBJ1-2, with D unresolved. Trimming took off 8 bases at V and 1 base at J, with 20 bases between the two ends. There are 16 residues in the CDR3. CDR3 in DNA: TGTGCCAGCTCCCCCCGCTCCACCGTAGTTAACTATGGCTACACCTTC. Amino acids: CASSPRSTVVNYGYTF.

In its sample, this clonotype was seen many times. The rearrangement joins TRBV5-1 to TRBJ2-2; D gene uncertain. V was shortened by 2 bases and J by 5 bases, with 22 bases between the two germline ends. This CDR3 spans 18 amino acids. The germline V gene has CDR1 SGHRS and CDR2 YFSETQ. CDR3 bases: TGCGCCAGCAGCTTAGCCCCCCCGGGCGGCTTGGTGACCGGGGAGCTGTTTTTT. Amino acid sequence: CASSLAPPGGLVTGELFF.

This chain uses TRBV7-8 with TRBJ2-7; TRBD1 matches at 8 bases. J lost 6 bases, V lost 5 bases, and 9 bases had no gene match. This CDR3 region has 14 residues. Germline V gene lookup returns CDR1 SGHVS and CDR2 FQNEAQ. CDR3 residues: CASSPTRTGIEQYF. The CDR3 DNA reads TGTGCCAGCAGCCCCACCCGGACAGGGATCGAGCAGTACTTC.

The chain links TRBV7-3 to TRBJ2-2; D uncertain. CDR1 and CDR2 (germline): SGHTA, FQGTGA. The V gene lost 4 bases and the J gene lost 0 bases, with 9 bases spanning the gap. The length of the CDR3 is 15 residues. Written as DNA, the CDR3 is TGTGCCAGCAGCTCACCCGATGCGAACACCGGGGAGCTGTTTTTT. It encodes CASSSPDANTGELFF.

This clonotype has ten or more counts. The rearrangement links TRBV29-1 to TRBJ2-5, with D perhaps TRBD1 (6 bases). CDR1 and CDR2 from the germline V gene are SQVTM and ANQGSEA. Trimming removed 3 bases at V and 3 bases at J, with 11 bases between. This CDR3 region has 13 residues. CDR3 sequence: CSVDGGREETQYF. The CDR3 bases are TGCAGCGTTGATGGGGGCAGGGAAGAGACCCAGTACTTC.

The V and J genes are TRBV5-1 and TRBJ2-7, with a possible D match to TRBD2 (5 bases). The ends were cut back, 4 bases at V and 1 base at J, with 15 bases in the middle. The CDR3 length is 15 residues. Germline-derived CDR1 and CDR2 are SGHRS and YFSETQ. The CDR3 here is CASSPETRGSYEQYF. The CDR3 nucleotides are TGCGCCAGCAGCCCGGAGACTCGAGGGTCCTACGAGCAGTACTTC.

This clonotype was detected ten times or more. This chain connects TRBV12-3 or TRBV12-4 to TRBJ2-7, with D perhaps matching TRBD1 or TRBD2 (5 bases each). The CDR3 length is 14 residues. Trimming shortened V by 7 bases and J by 5 bases, and 18 bases separated the two germline ends. The CDR3 is CASTHFRDRNEQYF. CDR3 bases: TGTGCCAGCACCCACTTCCGGGACCGTAACGAGCAGTACTTC.

J is TRBJ1-1 and V is TRBV6-1, with no clear D. The CDR3 spans 12 residues. The V and J ends lost 4 bases and 8 bases respectively, with 11 bases between them. Germline V lookup: CDR1 MNHNS, CDR2 SASEGT. The CDR3 is CASSVKVGEAFF. CDR3 nucleotide sequence: TGTGCCAGCAGTGTCAAAGTTGGGGAAGCTTTCTTT.

In this sample, this clonotype turned up many times. V gene TRBV3-1 combines with J gene TRBJ2-7; D may be TRBD1 (5 bases). The germline gives CDR1 LGHDT, CDR2 YNNKEL (reference sequence). Trimming took off 2 bases at V and 4 bases at J, with 12 bases between the two ends. There are 14 residues in the CDR3. The CDR3 loop is CASSQFRTTYEQYF. The CDR3 DNA follows: TGTGCCAGCAGCCAATTCCGGACAACTTACGAGCAGTACTTC.

V and J are TRBV7-6 and TRBJ1-1; D is unresolved. Germline loops: CDR1 SGHVS, CDR2 FNYEAQ. Trimming left V 1 base short and J 0 bases short, with 9 bases between. This CDR3 has 15 residues. The CDR3 bases are TGTGCCAGCAGCTTAGGGGCAGGCCTGAACACTGAAGCTTTCTTT. Translated: CASSLGAGLNTEAFF.

This clonotype was seen ten or more times. The chain has TRBV28 and TRBJ2-5; 14 positions match TRBD2. Trimming cost V 8 bases and J 5 bases; bases outside gene matches: 7. The length of the CDR3 is 15 residues. Germline CDR1 MDHEN, CDR2 SYDVKM. CDR3 DNA sequence: TGTGCCAGCCAGAAAAGGACTAGCGGGGGGGAGACCCAGTACTTC. As protein: CASQKRTSGGETQYF.

The chain links TRBV2 to TRBJ2-5, with 7 bases lining up with TRBD1. The CDR3 is 15 amino acids. Germline V gene sequence: CDR1 SNHLY, CDR2 FYNNEI. Unmatched junction bases numbered 5, after V lost 4 bases and J lost 0 bases. The CDR3 DNA sequence: TGTGCCAGCAGTGTCGGACAGGCGTACCAAGAGACCCAGTACTTC. This codes for CASSVGQAYQETQYF.

This clonotype showed up just a few times. V gene TRBV2 combines with J gene TRBJ1-5, with TRBD1 as a possible D gene (5 bases). Looked up from germline, CDR1 is SNHLY and CDR2 is FYNNEI. V gave up 6 bases and J gave up 0 bases, with 12 bases separating them. CDR3 length: 15 residues. The CDR3: CASSADSYSNQPQHF. The CDR3 DNA follows: TGTGCCAGCAGCGCTGACAGTTATAGCAATCAGCCCCAGCATTTT.

This clonotype is medium-sized by share. This rearrangement joins TRBV6-5 to TRBJ1-2, with 7 positions matching TRBD1. The CDR3 runs 13 residues. With 6 bases clipped from V and 5 bases from J, the junction kept 6 bases outside the gene matches. Germline V lookup: CDR1 MNHEY, CDR2 SVGAGI. The CDR3: CASSATGEYGYTF. CDR3 DNA sequence: TGTGCCAGCAGCGCAACAGGGGAGTATGGCTACACCTTC.

In this sample, this clonotype turned up a few times. The chain employs TRBV6-1 and TRBJ2-6; 9 bases are a match to TRBD1. The CDR3 runs 17 residues. Germline loops: CDR1 MNHNS, CDR2 SASEGT. V shed 7 bases, J shed 0 bases, and the junction held 7 bases outside the gene matches. The CDR3 region has the DNA TGTGCCAGCACACAGGGGGCAGGAGGCTCTGGGGCCAACGTCCTGACTTTC. Amino acid sequence: CASTQGAGGSGANVLTF.

This clonotype was counted many times. The V gene is TRBV6-5, the J gene TRBJ2-6; TRBD2 is a possible D gene (5 bases). Germline V gene lookup returns CDR1 MNHEY and CDR2 SVGAGI. This CDR3 region has 15 residues. Trimming shortened V by 3 bases and J by 4 bases, and 10 bases separated the two germline ends. CDR3 residues: CASSYGGTGANVLTF. CDR3 DNA: TGTGCCAGCAGTTATGGAGGAACCGGGGCCAACGTCCTGACTTTC.

This clonotype was detected ten times or more. The chain employs TRBV12-3 or TRBV12-4 and TRBJ1-2; the D is unclear. The length of the CDR3 is 13 residues. The V end lost 2 bases, the J end lost 6 bases, and 10 bases lay between the germline ends. CDR3 sequence reads: CASSLMGSDGYTF. The CDR3 DNA sequence: TGTGCCAGCAGTTTAATGGGAAGTGATGGCTACACCTTC.

V and J are TRBV19 and TRBJ1-2; a possible D gene is TRBD1 (6 bases). CDR1 LNHDA and CDR2 SQIVND come from the germline V gene (reference sequence). The CDR3 runs to 15 residues. V was trimmed by 8 bases and J by 6 bases, leaving 22 bases between them. This CDR3 reads CASGKQGGGGDGYTF. The CDR3 coding sequence is TGTGCCAGTGGAAAACAGGGTGGAGGAGGTGATGGCTACACCTTC.

The chain carries TRBV7-9 and TRBJ2-7, with 9 positions matching TRBD1. V trimming: 7 bases; J trimming: 2 bases; junction bases outside the gene matches: 9. Germline CDR1 reads SEHNR; CDR2 reads FQNEAQ (reference sequence). The CDR3 consists of 15 residues. In nucleotides, the CDR3 is TGTGCCAGCACGGCATCCGGGACAGGGACCTACGAGCAGTACTTC. This translates into CASTASGTGTYEQYF. Full variable domain (remainder filled in from reference TRBV7-9 and TRBJ2-7): DTGVSQNPRHKITKRGQNVTFRCDPISEHNRLYWYRQTLGQGPEFLTYFQNEAQLEKSRLLSDRFSAERPKGSFSTLEIQRTEQGDSAMYLCASTASGTGTYEQYFGPGTRLTVT.

The rearrangement links TRBV24-1 to TRBJ2-7, with D uncertain. The CDR3 is made up of 12 amino acids. Germline V gene sequence: CDR1 KGHDR, CDR2 SFDVKD. Trimming removed 4 bases at V and 0 bases at J, with 3 bases between. The CDR3 here is CATSDNSYEQYF. The CDR3 DNA is TGTGCCACCAGTGACAACTCCTACGAGCAGTACTTC.

Many counts were recorded for this clonotype. The chain carries TRBV6-5 and TRBJ1-5, with D unresolved. With 6 bases removed from V and 5 bases from J, the gap between germline ends came to 11 bases. The germline CDR1 and CDR2 sequences are MNHEY and SVGAGI. The CDR3 is made up of 13 amino acids. The CDR3 loop is CASRAGIYQPQHF. The CDR3 DNA is TGTGCCAGCAGGGCGGGAATCTATCAGCCCCAGCATTTT.

The chain employs TRBV12-3 or TRBV12-4 and TRBJ2-5, with D tentatively TRBD1 or TRBD2 (7 bases each). V shed 0 bases and J shed 4 bases, with 12 bases lying between them. This CDR3 is built from 15 residues. CDR3 sequence: CASSLAVRGGETQYF. CDR3 bases: TGTGCCAGCAGTTTAGCCGTCAGGGGGGGAGAGACCCAGTACTTC.

CDR3 region: CASSGPGGQETQYF. The CDR3 bases are TGTGCCAGCAGTGGCCCGGGGGGCCAAGAGACCCAGTACTTC. This chain connects TRBV6-1 to TRBJ2-5; 7 bases match TRBD2. V lost 4 bases to trimming and J lost 1 base; unmatched junction nucleotides: 3. CDR1 is MNHNS and CDR2 is SASEGT in the germline V gene. This CDR3 region has 14 residues.

This chain uses TRBV6-1 with TRBJ1-2; D might be TRBD1 (5 bases). This CDR3 is 14 amino acids long. Germline assignment: CDR1 MNHNS and CDR2 SASEGT. Trimming shortened V by 4 bases and J by 9 bases, and 18 bases separated the two germline ends. In nucleotides, the CDR3 is TGTGCCAGCAGTGGAACCGGGACCGCGGGTAGCTACACCTTC. Protein sequence: CASSGTGTAGSYTF.

This clonotype was counted at least ten times. The chain carries TRBV12-5 and TRBJ2-5; perhaps D is TRBD1 or TRBD2 (5 bases each). V was clipped by 1 base and J by 9 bases, with 12 bases between them. The CDR3 runs to 13 residues. CDR1 and CDR2 (germline): LGHNT, FRNRAP. CDR3: CASGLEEVGAQYF. The DNA for the CDR3 is TGTGCTAGTGGTTTGGAGGAGGTGGGGGCCCAGTACTTC. Using reference TRBV12-5 and TRBJ2-5 for the parts outside the CDR3, the full variable domain is DARVTQTPRHKVTEMGQEVTMRCQPILGHNTVFWYRQTMMQGLELLAYFRNRAPLDDSGMPKDRFSAEMPDATLATLKIQPSEPRDSAVYFCASGLEEVGAQYFGPGTRLLVL.

This clonotype was detected ten times or more. V is TRBV11-2 and J is TRBJ2-6, with D perhaps matching TRBD1 (6 bases). CDR3 length: 16 amino acids. The germline gives CDR1 SGHAT, CDR2 FQNNGV. Trimming removed 3 bases from V and 2 bases from J, with 11 bases in between. The CDR3 loop reads CASSFQTGPGANVLTF. For the CDR3, the DNA is TGTGCCAGCAGCTTCCAGACAGGCCCTGGGGCCAACGTCCTGACTTTC.